This TCR beta chain was observed in a study of blood T cells in healthy people across ages. This clonotype was observed a few times. The second PCR ran about 6 to 12 cycles with a sample-barcoded 5' primer and J-beta primers. TCRdb fed the 5' RACE reads into MiXCR, producing one record per CDR3 protein. This sample carries 850,000 to 1,100,000 distinct CDR3 sequences, roughly two fifths of them seen once, and the ten largest clones take around 13%. This CDR3 is 16 amino acids long. Germline CDR1 and CDR2: MNHEY and SMNVEV (reference sequence). Trimming cost V 2 bases and J 5 bases; bases outside gene matches: 9.

The genes are TRBV27 and TRBJ2-3; TRBD2 matches at 8 bases. Sequenced: blood. The origin of this receptor is a man aged 18 to 30 in good health. Written as DNA, the CDR3 is TGTGCCAGCAGTTTAGGCGGTAGCGGGGTCGGAGATACGCAGTATTTT. It codes for CASSLGGSGVGDTQYF.